The rows below give T cell receptor beta chains drawn from one sample of a study of blood T cell repertoires in COVID-19. The repertoire was sequenced with immunoSEQ multiplex PCR; TCRdb's copy has only in-frame clones and lacks some. Here the sample spans 240,000 or so clones, over 70% being singletons. The sample was peripheral blood. The receptors stem from a woman older than 75 with acute or convalescent COVID-19. Each CDR3 is given with its conserved first and last residue. Each record gives: D gene, V gene, J gene, clone size, CDR3 protein, CDR3 DNA. A D gene is named only where the DNA matches it firmly. Some rows mark clone size as missing; the rest say once, few, many or name a class of expanded clone.

TRBD2	TRBV5-1	TRBJ2-3	.	CASSSGLAGRVDTQYF	TGCGCCAGCAGCTCAGGACTAGCGGGAAGGGTGGATACGCAGTATTTT
.	TRBV5-5	TRBJ1-3	.	CASSPFTGPSSGNTIYF	TGTGCCAGCAGCCCATTCACAGGACCCTCCTCTGGAAACACCATATATTTT
.	TRBV20-1	TRBJ1-2	.	CSASIGRLGYTF	TGCAGTGCTAGTATCGGTCGACTTGGCTACACCTTC
.	TRBV6-2/TRBV6-3	TRBJ1-5	.	CASSYSGAISNQPQHF	TGTGCCAGCAGTTACTCGGGGGCCATTAGCAATCAGCCCCAGCATTTT
.	TRBV18	TRBJ2-3	few	CASSPPSTTTDTQYF	TGTGCCAGCTCACCACCGAGTACCACCACAGATACGCAGTATTTT
TRBD1	TRBV13	TRBJ2-7	.	CASSARVGTGDYEQYF	TGTGCCAGCAGTGCCCGGGTCGGGACAGGAGACTACGAGCAGTACTTC
.	TRBV2	TRBJ2-1	.	CASSGQGLAEQFF	TGTGCCAGCAGTGGACAGGGACTGGCTGAGCAGTTCTTC
TRBD1	TRBV2	TRBJ1-6	.	CADRDRDFSPLHF	TGTGCCGACCGGGACAGGGACTTTTCACCCCTCCACTTT
.	TRBV20-1	TRBJ1-5	.	CSASLESSNQPQHF	TGCAGTGCTAGTCTGGAGTCCAGCAATCAGCCCCAGCATTTT
TRBD1	TRBV4-3	TRBJ1-6	.	CASSQRQGDNSPLHF	TGCGCCAGCAGCCAGCGACAGGGGGATAATTCACCCCTCCACTTT
TRBD1	TRBV11-2	TRBJ2-2	.	CASSPPNRGLNGELFF	TGTGCCAGCAGCCCCCCGAACAGGGGGTTGAACGGGGAGCTGTTTTTT
TRBD1	TRBV5-1	TRBJ1-2	.	CASSLSGQSSGGGYTF	TGCGCCAGCAGCTTGAGTGGACAGAGCTCAGGGGGCGGCTACACCTTC
TRBD1	TRBV28	TRBJ1-3	few	CASSLLGRGQGNTIYF	TGTGCCAGCAGTTTATTGGGTAGGGGGCAGGGAAACACCATATATTTT
TRBD1	TRBV3-1/TRBV3-2	TRBJ1-1	.	CASSQDLRTGFTEAFF	TGTGCCAGCAGCCAAGATCTTCGGACAGGGTTCACTGAAGCTTTCTTT
.	TRBV7-2	TRBJ1-1	once	CASSFSGRATEAFF	TGTGCCAGCAGCTTTAGCGGGCGCGCCACTGAAGCTTTCTTT
TRBD1	TRBV5-1	TRBJ1-6	few	CASSLVPGGSPLHF	TGCGCCAGCAGCTTGGTCCCAGGGGGTTCACCCCTCCACTTT
TRBD2	TRBV15	TRBJ2-1	.	CATSRSGRGTYNEQFF	TGTGCCACCAGCAGATCCGGGAGGGGAACCTACAATGAGCAGTTCTTC
TRBD1	TRBV3-1/TRBV3-2	TRBJ1-6	.	CASSPGQGSSPLHF	TGTGCCAGCAGTCCTGGACAGGGCAGCTCACCCCTCCACTTT
.	TRBV19	TRBJ2-2	.	CARSIGGGTGELFF	TGTGCCCGTAGTATAGGGGGGGGTACCGGGGAGCTGTTTTTT
TRBD1	TRBV4-1	TRBJ1-6	.	CASSQETGVRSPLHF	TGCGCCAGCAGCCAAGAGACAGGGGTAAGGTCACCCCTCCACTTT